Following are 26 T cell receptor beta chains from one sample sequenced in a study of blood T cell repertoires in COVID-19. Produced via immunoSEQ multiplex PCR; TCRdb's table is partial and in-frame only. The sample has 130,000 to 150,000 clones; over 80% are singletons. The sequencing sample was made of PBMCs or T cells enriched from blood (not recorded which). The receptors stem from a woman aged 50 to 65 who had been exposed to COVID-19.

The genes are TRBV12-3 or TRBV12-4 and TRBJ2-5; D is uncertain. This CDR3 spans 12 amino acids. Trimming shortened V by 8 bases and J by 2 bases, and 9 bases separated the two germline ends. The CDR3 is CASSSPQETQYF. For the CDR3, the DNA is TGTGCCAGCTCGAGTCCACAAGAGACCCAGTACTTC.

This rearrangement joins TRBV7-9 to TRBJ2-7; 7 bases agree with TRBD1. From germline, CDR1 is SEHNR and CDR2 FQNEAQ (reference sequence). The CDR3 is 13 residues long. Trimming took 1 base from V and 5 from J; bases not matched to a gene: 2. CDR3 protein: CASSLDRGHEQYF. CDR3 nucleotides: TGTGCCAGCAGCTTAGACAGGGGTCACGAGCAGTACTTC.

The V gene is TRBV12-3 or TRBV12-4, the J gene TRBJ1-2; a weak D match, TRBD1 (5 bases). The CDR3 totals 12 residues. The V end was cut by 2 bases, the J end by 7 bases, with 8 bases between. CDR3 amino acids: CASSLSQGGYTF. The CDR3 bases are TGTGCCAGCAGTTTATCCCAGGGTGGCTACACCTTC.

In DNA, the CDR3 is TGTGCCTGGCTCGGACACTCTAACTATGGCTACACCTTC. Its translation: CAWLGHSNYGYTF. The chain couples TRBV30 to TRBJ1-2; D possibly corresponds to TRBD1 (5 bases). This CDR3 is built from 13 residues. V was clipped by 5 bases and J by 0 bases, with 10 bases between them. The germline V gene has CDR1 GTSNPN and CDR2 SVGIG (reference sequence). Full variable domain (outside the CDR3, taken from reference TRBV30 and TRBJ1-2): SQTIHQWPATLVQPVGSPLSLECTVEGTSNPNLYWYRQAAGRGLQLLFYSVGIGQISSEVPQNLSASRPQDRQFILSSKKLLLSDSGFYLCAWLGHSNYGYTFGSGTRLTVV.

Only one count was recorded for this clone. The chain recombines TRBV7-8 with TRBJ1-5; 11 bases align to TRBD1. In germline, CDR1 is SGHVS, CDR2 FQNEAQ. CDR3 length: 15 amino acids. J gave up 5 bases and V 5 bases, and 5 bases lay outside the gene matches. CDR3 DNA sequence: TGTGCCAGCAGCGTCACGGGACAGGGGGATCAGCCCCAGCATTTT. Its protein product is CASSVTGQGDQPQHF. The variable domain in full, with the rest retrieved from reference TRBV7-8 and TRBJ1-5, is GAGVSQSPRYKVAKRGQDVALRCDPISGHVSLFWYQQALGQGPEFLTYFQNEAQLDKSGLPSDRFFAERPEGSVSTLKIQRTQQEDSAVYLCASSVTGQGDQPQHFGDGTRLSIL.

This chain joins TRBV2 and TRBJ1-6; D not certain. The V end was cut by 4 bases, the J end by 0 bases, with 7 bases between. The CDR3 has 15 amino acids. Germline V lookup: CDR1 SNHLY, CDR2 FYNNEI. CDR3 DNA sequence: TGTGCCAGCAGTGCTTTCTCCTCCTATAATTCACCCCTCCACTTT. Residues: CASSAFSSYNSPLHF.

The rearrangement uses TRBV6-4 and TRBJ2-1; D not certain. The CDR3 is 15 residues long. V lost 4 bases to trimming and J lost 0 bases, with 10 bases between them. Per germline, CDR1 MRHNA and CDR2 SNTAGT. CDR3 coding DNA: TGTGCCAGCAGTGCTGAGGCAGCCTCCTACAATGAGCAGTTCTTC. This sequence encodes CASSAEAASYNEQFF.

The rearrangement links TRBV19 to TRBJ1-2; D is unclear. This CDR3 contains 14 residues. Trimming took 4 bases from V and 2 from J, leaving 11 bases between them. Looked up from germline, CDR1 is LNHDA and CDR2 is SQIVND (reference sequence). For the CDR3, the DNA is TGTGCCAGTAGTAGATGGCCGCGGAACTATGGCTACACCTTC. It translates to CASSRWPRNYGYTF. The whole variable domain, filled in from reference TRBV19 and TRBJ1-2, reads DGGITQSPKYLFRKEGQNVTLSCEQNLNHDAMYWYRQDPGQGLRLIYYSQIVNDFQKGDIAEGYSVSREKKESFPLTVTSAQKNPTAFYLCASSRWPRNYGYTFGSGTRLTVV.

The V call is TRBV11-2, the J call TRBJ2-4; 14 positions agree with TRBD2. The germline V gene has CDR1 SGHAT and CDR2 FQNNGV. This CDR3 spans 18 amino acids. V lost 2 bases to trimming and J lost 0 bases; unmatched junction nucleotides: 3. As DNA, the CDR3 is TGTGCCAGCAGCTTACGACTAGCGGGGGGGCTAGCCAAAAACATTCAGTACTTC. This gives the protein CASSLRLAGGLAKNIQYF.

The V and J genes are TRBV19 and TRBJ1-5, with 7 bases that match TRBD1. Trimming cost V 6 bases and J 16 bases; bases outside gene matches: 12. CDR3 length: 12 residues. Germline V gene lookup returns CDR1 LNHDA and CDR2 SQIVND (reference sequence). The CDR3 region has the DNA TGTGCCAGTAGCGGCCAGGGGGGAGCCCTACATTTT. Protein: CASSGQGGALHF. The whole variable domain, filled in from reference TRBV19 and TRBJ1-5, reads DGGITQSPKYLFRKEGQNVTLSCEQNLNHDAMYWYRQDPGQGLRLIYYSQIVNDFQKGDIAEGYSVSREKKESFPLTVTSAQKNPTAFYLCASSGQGGALHFGDGTRLSIL.

This clone was counted a single time. The V gene is TRBV5-4, the J gene TRBJ2-7, with D possibly TRBD2 on 6 matching bases. The CDR3 sequence is 15 residues long. V lost 4 bases and J lost 6, with 20 bases in between. CDR1 is SGHNT, CDR2 YYREEE, per germline (reference sequence). The CDR3 region is CASSLGGTVPSEQYF. Written as DNA, the CDR3 is TGTGCCAGCAGCCTTGGCGGGACGGTACCTAGCGAGCAGTACTTC.

V and J are TRBV27 and TRBJ1-2; 8 bases align to TRBD1. From germline, CDR1 is MNHEY and CDR2 SMNVEV (reference sequence). The J segment lost 4 bases and the V segment lost 6 bases, leaving 1 base of the junction unmatched. The CDR3 has 12 amino acids. The CDR3 region has the DNA TGTGCCAGCAGGGACAGGGTCTATGGCTACACCTTC. It translates to CASRDRVYGYTF.

This chain connects TRBV6-5 to TRBJ1-2, with 11 bases identical to TRBD1. Trimming at V came to 6 bases and at J to 7 bases, leaving 7 bases not matched to a gene. Germline V gene sequence: CDR1 MNHEY, CDR2 SVGAGI. The CDR3 totals 14 residues. This CDR3 reads CASRADRGPSGYTF. CDR3 DNA: TGTGCCAGCAGGGCGGACAGGGGGCCTAGTGGCTACACCTTC.

V is TRBV6-5 and J is TRBJ1-1; D is ambiguous. Trimming removed 10 bases from V and 6 bases from J, with 21 bases in between. Germline V gene data show CDR1 as MNHEY and CDR2 as SVGAGI. CDR3 length: 14 amino acids. CDR3 coding DNA: TGTGCCATATCGGGGTTAAGTGGGCTCGCTGAAGCTTTCTTT. Amino acid sequence: CAISGLSGLAEAFF.

This rearrangement joins TRBV21-1 to TRBJ2-7; the tabulated D call, TRBD2, remains unverified against the DNA. TRBV21-1 is a listed pseudogene. This CDR3 comprises 16 residues. Here the CDR3 reads CASSKALAGVTYEQYF. In nucleotides, the CDR3 is TGTGCCAGCAGCAAAGCGCTCGCGGGGGTAACCTACGAGCAGTACTTC.

This clone has more than one count but fewer than ten. The chain couples TRBV5-4 to TRBJ2-2; D remains ambiguous. The ends were cut back, 4 bases at V and 6 bases at J, with 13 bases in the middle. The CDR3 extends over 14 amino acids. The germline V gene has CDR1 SGHNT and CDR2 YYREEE (reference sequence). The CDR3 DNA follows: TGTGCCAGCAGCGGCGTTGGGCAGCCCGGGGAGCTGTTTTTT. Translated, it gives CASSGVGQPGELFF. Complete variable domain (other parts from reference TRBV5-4 and TRBJ2-2): ETGVTQSPTHLIKTRGQQVTLRCSSQSGHNTVSWYQQALGQGPQFIFQYYREEENGRGNFPPRFSGLQFPNYSSELNVNALELDDSALYLCASSGVGQPGELFFGEGSRLTVL.

This clone rates as medium-sized (0.01 to 0.1%). The gene calls are TRBV29-1 and TRBJ2-7; possible D gene TRBD1, 7 bases. There are 15 residues in the CDR3. The V gene's germline CDR1 is SQVTM and CDR2 ANQGSEA. V lost 1 base and J 4 bases, leaving 17 bases between the germline ends. The CDR3 DNA reads as TGCAGCGTTGAAGCCTCAGGGGGACTCAGATACGAGCAGTACTTC. It codes for CSVEASGGLRYEQYF.

The rearrangement joins TRBV20-1 to TRBJ2-7; D unresolved. CDR3 size: 11 residues. Germline loops: CDR1 DFQATT, CDR2 SNEGSKA (reference sequence). V was shortened by 4 bases and J by 3 bases, with 7 bases between the two germline ends. CDR3 residues: CSATASYEQYF. The CDR3 region has the DNA TGCAGTGCTACGGCTAGCTACGAGCAGTACTTC.

The table lists this clone with a count of one. V is TRBV11-3 and J is TRBJ2-3; 7 nucleotides match TRBD2. Per the germline V gene, CDR1 is SGHNT and CDR2 is YENEEA. V lost 5 bases, J lost 4 bases, and 12 bases stayed unmatched. The CDR3 totals 16 residues. The CDR3 coding sequence is TGTGCCAGCAGCCGCACGGTGTCTAGCGGTTCAGATACGCAGTATTTT. Amino acids: CASSRTVSSGSDTQYF. The whole variable domain, remainder taken from reference TRBV11-3 and TRBJ2-3, is EAGVVQSPRYKIIEKKQPVAFWCNPISGHNTLYWYLQNLGQGPELLIRYENEEAVDDSQLPKDRFSAERLKGVDSTLKIQPAELGDSAVYLCASSRTVSSGSDTQYFGPGTRLTVL.

The chain is built from TRBV5-8 and TRBJ1-4, with a weak D call TRBD1 (6 bases). The CDR3 runs to 13 residues. V lost 4 bases to trimming and J lost 6 bases, with 10 bases between them. Germline CDR1 SGHTS, CDR2 YDEGEE. The CDR3 reads CASSRNRDEKLFF. CDR3 DNA sequence: TGTGCCAGCAGCCGGAACAGGGATGAAAAACTGTTTTTT. The full variable domain, its missing parts supplied by reference TRBV5-8 and TRBJ1-4, is EAGVTQSPTHLIKTRGQQATLRCSPISGHTSVYWYQQALGLGLQFLLWYDEGEERNRGNFPPRFSGRQFPNYSSELNVNALELEDSALYLCASSRNRDEKLFFGSGTQLSVL.

The genes are TRBV9 and TRBJ2-5; 7 bases are a match to TRBD2. Germline V gene sequence: CDR1 SGDLS, CDR2 YYNGEE. The CDR3 covers 13 residues. The trim removed 6 bases at V and 5 bases at J, leaving 7 bases unmatched. CDR3 residues: CASMASGGETQYF. CDR3 bases: TGTGCCAGCATGGCTAGCGGAGGGGAGACCCAGTACTTC.

This chain connects TRBV11-3 to TRBJ2-7; 11 nucleotides align to TRBD2. Germline V CDR1 and CDR2: SGHNT, YENEEA. After removal of 5 bases from V and 2 bases from J, the junction contained 5 bases not matched to a gene. CDR3 length: 15 amino acids. The CDR3 sequence is CASSPGTSGTYEQYF. The CDR3 coding sequence is TGTGCCAGCAGCCCCGGGACTAGCGGAACCTACGAGCAGTACTTC. The entire variable domain, with the rest obtained from reference TRBV11-3 and TRBJ2-7, is as follows: EAGVVQSPRYKIIEKKQPVAFWCNPISGHNTLYWYLQNLGQGPELLIRYENEEAVDDSQLPKDRFSAERLKGVDSTLKIQPAELGDSAVYLCASSPGTSGTYEQYFGPGTRLTVT.

This chain links TRBV7-5 with TRBJ2-3; the DNA was not used to check the table's D call, TRBD1. TRBV7-5 is marked as a pseudogene. This CDR3 is 13 amino acids long. CDR3 nucleotides: TGTGCCAGAAGCCCCTCAGGAACAGATACGCAGTATTTT. It is translated as CARSPSGTDTQYF.

The rearrangement joins TRBV27 to TRBJ2-7; 7 bases align to TRBD2. The germline gives CDR1 MNHEY, CDR2 SMNVEV (reference sequence). J gave up 6 bases and V 8 bases, and 7 bases lay outside the gene matches. The CDR3 extends over 12 amino acids. This chain's CDR3 is CASGYGGTEQYF. As DNA, the CDR3 is TGTGCCAGCGGGTACGGGGGGACCGAGCAGTACTTC.

This clone was counted only a few times. The chain uses TRBV5-6 and TRBJ2-7; TRBD1 might be the D (8 bases). Germline values: CDR1 SGHDT, CDR2 YYEEEE. CDR3 length equals 16 residues. V lost 6 bases to trimming and J lost 0 bases, with 19 bases between them. CDR3 DNA sequence: TGTGCCAGCACCCCAGGGGGGGGACAGGCCTCCTACGAGCAGTACTTC. Translation: CASTPGGGQASYEQYF.

V is TRBV3-1 (or the pseudogene TRBV3-2) and J is TRBJ2-7; possibly TRBD1 for D (5 bases). V lost 0 bases, J lost 3 bases, and 12 bases lay in between. This CDR3 contains 15 residues. Germline V gene sequence: CDR1 LGHDT, CDR2 YNNKEL (reference sequence). CDR3 in DNA: TGTGCCAGCAGCCAAGATCCGACAGCCCTCTACGAGCAGTACTTC. Residues: CASSQDPTALYEQYF.